These T cell receptor beta chains were read from a single sample in a study of lymphopenia after photon versus proton radiotherapy. TCRdb's copy holds only in-frame clones and misses some; the assay was immunoSEQ multiplex PCR. This repertoire shows 65,000 or so clones, around 90% found once; its top ten account for roughly 13%. The material sequenced was peripheral blood, taken from a patient treated with proton-based radiotherapy. The receptors derive from an elderly man with esophageal cancer. CDR3s include the opening cysteine and the closing phenylalanine or tryptophan. Fields, in order: D gene, clone size, J gene, V gene, CDR3 DNA, CDR3 protein. A D gene is named only where the DNA matches it firmly. Not all rows give a size; the values are once, few, many and, for expanded clones, a class.

. | . | TRBJ2-3 | TRBV18 | TGTGCCAGCTCCCTCGGGACGGATCGCACAGATACGCAGTATTTT | CASSLGTDRTDTQYF
TRBD1 | . | TRBJ2-3 | TRBV19 | TGTGCCAGTAGTATAGACGACAGGGGGCTAGCAGATACGCAGTATTTT | CASSIDDRGLADTQYF
. | few | TRBJ2-7 | TRBV18 | TGTGCCAGCTCACCAGGGGACCTACGAGTGCAGTACTTC | CASSPGDLRVQYF
TRBD1 | . | TRBJ1-1 | TRBV18 | TGTGCCAGCTCCCCGACAGGGTTCGACACTGAAGCTTTCTTT | CASSPTGFDTEAFF
TRBD1 | . | TRBJ1-4 | TRBV7-2 | TGTGCCAGCAGCCGGGACAGGGGGGTGACTAATGAAAAACTGTTTTTT | CASSRDRGVTNEKLFF
. | . | TRBJ2-3 | TRBV7-9 | TGTGCCAGCAGCTTACCGGGGGTGAGCACAGATACGCAGTATTTT | CASSLPGVSTDTQYF
. | once | TRBJ2-2 | TRBV11-3 | TGTGCCAGCAGCTTAGAGCAGAACACCGGGGAGCTGTTTTTT | CASSLEQNTGELFF
. | . | TRBJ2-7 | TRBV2 | TGTGCCAGCAGTGTGACGGACGGCGGGGAGCAGTACTTC | CASSVTDGGEQYF
. | . | TRBJ2-7 | TRBV7-9 | TGTGCCAGCAGCTTTTTAAGGCTGAGGGAGCAGTACTTC | CASSFLRLREQYF
. | . | TRBJ1-4 | TRBV29-1 | TGCAGCGTTAAAGGGACACCCTATGAAAAACTGTTTTTT | CSVKGTPYEKLFF
TRBD1 | . | TRBJ2-5 | TRBV7-2 | TGTGCCAGCAGCTTAGCCTTACAGGGGGCAGGGGAGACCCAGTACTTC | CASSLALQGAGETQYF
. | . | TRBJ2-7 | TRBV20-1 | TGCAGTGCCGGCAGCTCCTACGAGCAGTACTTC | CSAGSSYEQYF
TRBD2 | . | TRBJ2-1 | TRBV2 | TGTGCCAGCAGACCCTGGGCGGGAGTTTTTGAGCAGTTCTTC | CASRPWAGVFEQFF
. | . | TRBJ2-7 | TRBV6-6 | TGTGCCAGCACCGAGAATCAAGGTACTGGCGAGCAGTACTTC | CASTENQGTGEQYF
. | few | TRBJ2-1 | TRBV7-9 | TGTGCCTATCATAGGGAGCACCTAGGGAATAATGAGCAGTTCTTC | CAYHREHLGNNEQFF
. | few | TRBJ2-1 | TRBV7-3 | TGTGCCAGCAGCCCGGGGAGTTCCCACCATGAGCAGTTCTTC | CASSPGSSHHEQFF
. | . | TRBJ1-6 | TRBV6-1 | TGTGCCAGCAGTGGGAATAGAAATTCACCCCTCCACTTT | CASSGNRNSPLHF
. | few | TRBJ2-1 | TRBV9 | TGTGCCAGCAGCGCTTCGGGGATCTACAATGAGCAGTTCTTC | CASSASGIYNEQFF
. | . | TRBJ1-5 | TRBV5-6 | TGTGCCAGCAGCTTGCTAAAGGGTATCAGCAATCAGCCCCAGCATTTT | CASSLLKGISNQPQHF
TRBD1 | . | TRBJ1-1 | TRBV7-3 | TGTGCCAGCTCCAGGGGGCAGGGTGAAGCTTTCTTT | CASSRGQGEAFF
. | . | TRBJ1-1 | TRBV27 | TGTGCCAGCAGCCTCTTGGAGGGGAACACTGAAGCTTTCTTT | CASSLLEGNTEAFF
. | . | TRBJ1-1 | TRBV11-1 | TGTGCCAGCAGCCCGGGGGCCGTGAACACTGAAGCTTTCTTT | CASSPGAVNTEAFF
. | . | TRBJ1-3 | TRBV29-1 | TGCAGCGTTGCGGCAGGGGTTGGAAACACCATATATTTT | CSVAAGVGNTIYF
. | . | TRBJ2-2 | TRBV10-2 | TGCGCCAGCAGTGGGGACAACACCGGGGAGCTGTTTTTT | CASSGDNTGELFF
TRBD2 | . | TRBJ2-7 | TRBV5-1 | TGCGCCAGCAGCTGGACACTAGCGGGAGGACCCTACGAGCAGTACTTC | CASSWTLAGGPYEQYF
. | . | TRBJ1-3 | TRBV10-3 | TGTGCCATCAGCAAATCCACAGGGTTAGGAAACACCATATATTTT | CAISKSTGLGNTIYF
. | once | TRBJ1-2 | TRBV5-5 | TGTGCCAGCAGCTTGGGAGGGGGTACCGAATATGGCTACACCTTC | CASSLGGGTEYGYTF
. | . | TRBJ1-3 | TRBV18 | TGTGCCAGCTCACCAGGAACATTGCGCTCTGGAAACACCATATATTTT | CASSPGTLRSGNTIYF
. | once | TRBJ2-6 | TRBV30 | TGTGCCTGGAGGGCAGGACGCCGCTCTGGGGCCAACGTCCTGACTTTC | CAWRAGRRSGANVLTF
TRBD1 | . | TRBJ2-2 | TRBV7-6 | TGTGCCAGCAGCCTGGGACAGGGCCGCACCGGGGAGCTGTTTTTT | CASSLGQGRTGELFF
TRBD1 | once | TRBJ1-4 | TRBV18 | TGTGCCAGCTCACTCGGACAGGGTGATGAAAAACTGTTTTTT | CASSLGQGDEKLFF
TRBD1 | . | TRBJ1-4 | TRBV6-6 | TGTGCCAGCAGTTACTCCACAGGGGGAAAACTGTTTTTT | CASSYSTGGKLFF
. | . | TRBJ2-7 | TRBV7-3 | TGTGCCAGCAGCTTACTTGGAGGTGAGCAGTACTTC | CASSLLGGEQYF
TRBD2 | few | TRBJ2-7 | TRBV18 | TGTGCCAGCTCACGCGGGGGACTAACCTACGAGCAGTACTTC | CASSRGGLTYEQYF
. | . | TRBJ2-3 | TRBV6-5 | TGTGCCAGCAGTTACAGTCCCCAACGGGATACGCAGTATTTT | CASSYSPQRDTQYF
TRBD1 | . | TRBJ1-4 | TRBV6-1 | TGTGCCAGCAGTGGGGCAGGGGGGGATGAAAAACTGTTTTTT | CASSGAGGDEKLFF
. | . | TRBJ2-7 | TRBV6-5 | TGTGCCACCTCCCGGATGGGGCTGAGCTCCTACGAGCAGTACTTC | CATSRMGLSSYEQYF
. | few | TRBJ2-5 | TRBV30 | TGTGCCTGGTCTGGACTATTCCAAGAGACCCAGTACTTC | CAWSGLFQETQYF
TRBD1 | . | TRBJ1-5 | TRBV4-2 | TGTGCCAGCAGCCGGACAGGACGAGAACAGCCCCAGCATTTT | CASSRTGREQPQHF
TRBD2 | . | TRBJ2-2 | TRBV10-1 | TGCGCCAGCAGTGATTTTGCGGGAGGCCCTAACACCGGGGAGCTGTTTTTT | CASSDFAGGPNTGELFF
. | . | TRBJ2-7 | TRBV7-9 | TGTGCCAGCAGCCCCGAAACTAGCTCCTACGAGCAGTACTTC | CASSPETSSYEQYF
. | few | TRBJ2-2 | TRBV6-5 | TGTGCCAGCAGTTACACATTTCCAGGGGAGCTGTTTTTT | CASSYTFPGELFF
. | . | TRBJ2-5 | TRBV9 | TGTGCCAGCAGCCCCACCGGGACTTCAGAAGAGACCCAGTACTTC | CASSPTGTSEETQYF
. | . | TRBJ2-6 | TRBV6-4 | TGTGCCAACCTCCCCCCGACAGCTAAGATCTCTGGGGCCAACGTCCTGACTTTC | CANLPPTAKISGANVLTF
. | once | TRBJ2-3 | TRBV4-3 | TGCGCCAGCAGCCAAGACTCAAGGGGACGCGATACGCAGTATTTT | CASSQDSRGRDTQYF
TRBD1 | . | TRBJ2-7 | TRBV11-2 | TGTGCCAGCAGCCAGGCCCCGAAGGGACAGGCTATCGACGAGCAGTACTTC | CASSQAPKGQAIDEQYF
. | . | TRBJ2-7 | TRBV5-1 | TGCGCCAGCAGCTCACAGGGAGGGACCTACGAGCAGTACTTC | CASSSQGGTYEQYF
TRBD2 | . | TRBJ2-1 | TRBV5-5 | TGTGCCAGCAGCTTGGAGTTAGCGGGGATGAACCCGTTCTTC | CASSLELAGMNPFF
TRBD1 | . | TRBJ2-2 | TRBV10-3 | TGTGCCATCAGTGCGGACAGGGCGTTAAGCGCGAACACCGGGGAGCTGTTTTTT | CAISADRALSANTGELFF
TRBD2 | . | TRBJ2-1 | TRBV18 | TGTGCCAGCTCACTCGGGACTAGCGGTATCAATGAGCAGTTCTTC | CASSLGTSGINEQFF
. | . | TRBJ2-3 | TRBV5-1 | TGCGCCAGCAGCTTGGACACCCGACAGATGGGTACGGATACGCAGTATTTT | CASSLDTRQMGTDTQYF